The T cell receptor (beta chain) under discussion was sequenced for a study of vaccination and CD4 T cells after COVID-19. Study-level information: The cells in question were stimulated using overlapping spike peptides derived from SARS-CoV-2, HCoV-NL63, HCoV-OC43 and HCoV-229E.

Treatment meaning: approximately nine-day PBMC culture with coronavirus spike peptide pools or control peptides (ViraFEST assay). Collection of the unexposed donor's CD4+ T cells took place before the COVID-19 pandemic (2011-2018). PBMC cultures, at approximately 2 million cells per well, received about 9.9 IU/ml IL-2 and around 11 ug/ml peptide pools. This clonotype came up a few times. Its antigen remains unidentified. Once obtained from cultured CD4+ T cells, the DNA was sequenced using the Oncomine TCR Beta short-read assay. TCRdb used MiXCR to reprocess the PCR reads, holding one entry per CDR3 protein. The table includes roughly 9,000 distinct CDR3 sequences, roughly 48% detected once. Germline V gives CDR1 ENHRY, CDR2 SYGVKD. This CDR3 contains 13 residues. V dropped 10 bases and J dropped 7; count of bases not matched to a gene: 7.

The rearrangement uses TRBV10-3 and TRBJ1-5, with 10 bases that match TRBD1. The clonotype comes from a human donor in good health. The sample consisted of CD4+ T cells from blood, cultured in vitro. The CDR3 loop is CATDRDRGQPQHF. The CDR3 DNA reads TGTGCCACCGACAGGGACAGGGGACAGCCCCAGCATTTT.